This T cell receptor beta chain comes out of a study of blood T cell repertoires in COVID-19. About the study: Some COVID-19 samples were acute and others convalescent; all came from the United States, Italy and Spain. From T cells, B-cell-depleted T cells, or PBMCs came the material, which was cDNA or gDNA.

The CDR3 totals 20 residues. CDR1 is LNHDA and CDR2 is SQIVND in the germline V gene (reference sequence). Concerning this clone: The junction shows a germline mismatch at one end, possibly a read error.

Original processing methods: Amplification from reference gene primers served as the basis for estimated nucleated cell counts. Some clones are missing from TCRdb's copy, which holds only in-frame ones; the method was immunoSEQ multiplex PCR. V and J calls plus clone size are reproduced from that table; the DNA served to infer D and trimming. The data hold just over 650,000 clones, with just under 90% observed a single time. The sequencing sample was made of peripheral blood. The clonotype was recovered from a woman under 30 with acute or convalescent COVID-19. The chain recombines TRBV19 with TRBJ2-3; TRBD1 might be the D (6 bases). In DNA, the CDR3 is TGTGCCAGTAGTATGGTGGGATGGGGAGATAACAGGGTGAGTACAGATACACAGTATTTT. This codes for CASSMVGWGDNRVSTDTQYF.